These T cell receptor beta chains were read from a single sample in a study of blood T cell repertoires in COVID-19. Libraries were prepared by immunoSEQ multiplex PCR; TCRdb keeps only in-frame clonotypes and omits some of them. The sample yields about 120,000 clones, under 90% seen once. Material for sequencing was peripheral blood. All receptors derive from a man in his sixties with acute or convalescent COVID-19. CDR3s include the opening cysteine and the closing phenylalanine or tryptophan. The order of the fields is V gene, J gene, CDR3 protein.

V gene: TRBV7-9
J gene: TRBJ2-7
CDR3 protein: CASSLGQGVYEQYF

V gene: TRBV19
J gene: TRBJ1-2
CDR3 protein: CASSISGPGYGYTF

V gene: TRBV7-2
J gene: TRBJ2-3
CDR3 protein: CASSLGQKDTQYF

V gene: TRBV24-1
J gene: TRBJ2-4
CDR3 protein: CATSDPKQGSKNIQYF

V gene: TRBV6-4
J gene: TRBJ2-3
CDR3 protein: CASSSSATDTQYF

V gene: TRBV19
J gene: TRBJ1-5
CDR3 protein: CASSIARQGQPQHF

V gene: TRBV29-1
J gene: TRBJ1-2
CDR3 protein: CSTKTGGISGYTF

V gene: TRBV7-2
J gene: TRBJ1-1
CDR3 protein: CASSLNQGAVEPFF

V gene: TRBV20-1
J gene: TRBJ2-5
CDR3 protein: CSARDRVTQYF

V gene: TRBV19
J gene: TRBJ1-2
CDR3 protein: CASSLWDSYTF

V gene: TRBV5-1
J gene: TRBJ2-7
CDR3 protein: CASSGAGGPYEQYF

V gene: TRBV5-5
J gene: TRBJ2-2
CDR3 protein: CASSSRGLWGTGELFF

V gene: TRBV19
J gene: TRBJ2-1
CDR3 protein: CASKRQEYGNEQFF

V gene: TRBV19
J gene: TRBJ1-1
CDR3 protein: CASSIEVTRGEAFF

V gene: TRBV5-1
J gene: TRBJ2-1
CDR3 protein: CASSQTGTSGNEQFF

V gene: TRBV27
J gene: TRBJ1-6
CDR3 protein: CASSLRGTGNNSPLHF

V gene: TRBV27
J gene: TRBJ2-7
CDR3 protein: CASRSGAGLYEQYF

V gene: TRBV5-5
J gene: TRBJ1-1
CDR3 protein: CASSFTGLMNTEAFF